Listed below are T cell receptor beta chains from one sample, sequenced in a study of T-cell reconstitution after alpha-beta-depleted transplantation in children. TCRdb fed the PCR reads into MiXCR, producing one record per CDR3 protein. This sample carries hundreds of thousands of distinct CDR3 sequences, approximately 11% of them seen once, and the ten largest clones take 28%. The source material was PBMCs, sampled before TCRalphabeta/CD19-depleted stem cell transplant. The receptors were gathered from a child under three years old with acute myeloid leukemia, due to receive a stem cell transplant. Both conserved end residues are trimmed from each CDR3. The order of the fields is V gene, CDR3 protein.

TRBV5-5,ASSRTLPGQEGNEQF
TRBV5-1,ASSLVVSGTTGELF
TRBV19,ASSPHWVAGVNEQF
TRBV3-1,ASSGEGGSTEAF
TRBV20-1,SATLAGGQF
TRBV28,ASSRNRGPYEQY
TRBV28,ASKDTSYEQY
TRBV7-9,ASSFGTASYEQY
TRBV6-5,ASSYFAEGEGEQY
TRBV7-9,ASSLDPLSGYT
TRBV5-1,ASSTNPGQGGYGYT
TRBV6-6,ASSSLGGDYGYT
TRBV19,ASSRQGAEPQH
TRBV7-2,TSSFSYEQY
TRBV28,ASSLSGFGSQETQY
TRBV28,AGGGSYEQY
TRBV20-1,SATGGGQGEKLF
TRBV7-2,ASSRGLAGGHEQF
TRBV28,ASSPGLVFYEQY
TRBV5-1,ASSPGRGSFGETQY
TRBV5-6,ASSFSILAGGTLAKNIQY
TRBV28,ASSDPSWEAEAF